This is a list of T cell receptor beta chains from one sample in a study of cytomegalovirus exposure and HLA in healthy donors. Measured with immunoSEQ multiplex PCR; TCRdb has only the in-frame clones, and not every one. The sample has 140,000 to 150,000 clones, 80% to 90% seen once; the top ten hold 4.5%. The sample consisted of PBMCs. All receptors derive from a man younger than 35 in good health and CMV-seropositive. Each CDR3 is given with its conserved first and last residue. A D gene is named only where the DNA matches it firmly. Clone size is stated in some rows and not others, as once, few, many or a class when expanded.

CDR3 DNA	CDR3 protein	V gene	D gene	clone size	J gene
TGCGCCAGCAGTGGGCTGCTGAAGAACACTGAAGCTTTCTTT	CASSGLLKNTEAFF	TRBV4-1	NA	few	TRBJ1-1
TGCGCCAGCAGCCAGACAGGGGGCGGCGGGGAGCTGTTTTTT	CASSQTGGGGELFF	TRBV4-1	TRBD1	NA	TRBJ2-2
TGTGCCAGCAGCCCTATTCAGGGATCCTATAATTCACCCCTCCACTTT	CASSPIQGSYNSPLHF	TRBV27	NA	once	TRBJ1-6
TGTGCCAGCAGCGGATTAGCGGGGGCTAGCACAGATACGCAGTATTTT	CASSGLAGASTDTQYF	TRBV9	TRBD2	NA	TRBJ2-3
TGTGCCAGCAGTTGGGACAGAACTACCTACAATGAGCAGTTCTTC	CASSWDRTTYNEQFF	TRBV27	TRBD1	NA	TRBJ2-1
TGCGCCAGCAGACAGATAGCGGGAGACCCTACGAAGCAGTACTTC	CASRQIAGDPTKQYF	TRBV5-1	TRBD2	NA	TRBJ2-7
TGTGCCACCAGCGGGACGGGGACAGGTTATAATGAAAAACTGTTTTTT	CATSGTGTGYNEKLFF	TRBV15	TRBD1	NA	TRBJ1-4
TGTGCCAGCAGCGCCTCATTAGGGAGCTTCTACGAGCAGTACTTC	CASSASLGSFYEQYF	TRBV7-9	NA	NA	TRBJ2-7
TGTGCCTGGAGTCATCTACAGGGCTACGAGCAGTACTTC	CAWSHLQGYEQYF	TRBV30	NA	NA	TRBJ2-7
TGCGCCAGCAGCCAACCTACAGGGACCTATGGCTACACCTTC	CASSQPTGTYGYTF	TRBV4-1	NA	NA	TRBJ1-2
TGCGCCAGCAGCCGAACCGTAGACAGGCCCGATGGCTACACCTTC	CASSRTVDRPDGYTF	TRBV4-1	NA	NA	TRBJ1-2
TGTGCCAGCAGCTCACCGGGACAGATTAACACCGGGGAGCTGTTTTTT	CASSSPGQINTGELFF	TRBV7-8	TRBD1	NA	TRBJ2-2
TGTGCCAGCAGTGATCGGGGGATGAACACTGAAGCTTTCTTT	CASSDRGMNTEAFF	TRBV2	NA	NA	TRBJ1-1
TGTGCCAGCAGCTTGAGGACTAGCGGGGGAGAGACCCAGTACTTC	CASSLRTSGGETQYF	TRBV5-4	TRBD2	NA	TRBJ2-5
TGCAGCGTTGAGGGGACTAGCGGGAGGGCCTCGGGCGAGCAGTACTTC	CSVEGTSGRASGEQYF	TRBV29-1	TRBD2	NA	TRBJ2-7
TGCGCCAGCAGTCGCGGGGGGGGGAACGAGCAGTACTTC	CASSRGGGNEQYF	TRBV4-1	TRBD2	few	TRBJ2-7
TGTGCCAGCAGCCCACGGACTAGCGGTTACACAGATACGCAGTATTTT	CASSPRTSGYTDTQYF	TRBV21-1	NA	NA	TRBJ2-3
TGCGCCAGCAGTCCCGAGCGGGAGGGAAATACGCAGTATTTT	CASSPEREGNTQYF	TRBV5-1	TRBD2	NA	TRBJ2-3
TGTGCCAGCAGTGAAGGGGGGGGTGAGACCCAGTACTTC	CASSEGGGETQYF	TRBV2	TRBD2	NA	TRBJ2-5
TGTGCCAGCAGGAGCGGGGGCTACGAGCAGTACTTC	CASRSGGYEQYF	TRBV2	TRBD2	NA	TRBJ2-7
TGTGCCAGCAGTTTAGAGGTGAACACTGAAGCTTTCTTT	CASSLEVNTEAFF	TRBV27	NA	NA	TRBJ1-1
TGTGCAGTGCGGGAATCACCCTACGAGCAGTACTTC	CAVRESPYEQYF	TRBV6-1	NA	NA	TRBJ2-7
TGCGCCAGCAGCTCGGGCTCCGCGGGGGAGACCCAGTACTTC	CASSSGSAGETQYF	TRBV5-1	NA	once	TRBJ2-5
TGTGCCAGCCGTCCCGCGGGGTCTAGCACTGAAGCTTTCTTT	CASRPAGSSTEAFF	TRBV28	NA	NA	TRBJ1-1
TGTGCCAGCAGCTTGGTATTGAACACTGAAGCTTTCTTT	CASSLVLNTEAFF	TRBV5-5	NA	NA	TRBJ1-1
TGTGCCAGCTCACCATTCGTGCAGGGCGATGATAAGGACGAGCAGTACTTC	CASSPFVQGDDKDEQYF	TRBV18	NA	NA	TRBJ2-7
TGCGCCAGCAGTGAGGTGACAGCGAACTATGGCTACACCTTC	CASSEVTANYGYTF	TRBV10-2	NA	NA	TRBJ1-2
TGTGCCTTCCTCCGGGACTCAGGTTACGAGCAGTACTTC	CAFLRDSGYEQYF	TRBV30	NA	NA	TRBJ2-7
TGTGCCAGCTCACCCCCCGGGACAGGGGGTGTCTATGGCTACACCTTC	CASSPPGTGGVYGYTF	TRBV18	TRBD1	NA	TRBJ1-2
TGTGCCAGCAAACCAACAGGGTTTGAAAAACTGTTTTTT	CASKPTGFEKLFF	TRBV25-1	NA	few	TRBJ1-4
TGTGCCAGTAGTATAGAGGGGACACTTATCTACGAGCAGTACTTC	CASSIEGTLIYEQYF	TRBV19	NA	NA	TRBJ2-7
TGTGCCAGCAGCTTAGGACTAGCGGGGGGGCACAATGAGCAGTTCTTC	CASSLGLAGGHNEQFF	TRBV11-3	TRBD2	NA	TRBJ2-1
TGTGCCAGCAGTGTCCCGACAGGGTCTAATGAAAAACTGTTTTTT	CASSVPTGSNEKLFF	TRBV25-1	TRBD1	few	TRBJ1-4
TGTGCCAGCAGTGAGGGGCTAGCGGGAGTTCAAGAGACCCAGTACTTC	CASSEGLAGVQETQYF	TRBV25-1	TRBD2	many	TRBJ2-5
TGTGCCAGTAGTATCGGGGGAAGGGTCGGCCAGCCCCAGCATTTT	CASSIGGRVGQPQHF	TRBV19	NA	NA	TRBJ1-5
TGTGCCAGCAGTGGGACAGGGGGCTACTACGAGCAGTACTTC	CASSGTGGYYEQYF	TRBV2	TRBD1	NA	TRBJ2-7
TGTGCCAGCAAACCACGGGCAGGGGAACATGAGCAGTTCTTC	CASKPRAGEHEQFF	TRBV6-1	NA	NA	TRBJ2-1
TGTGCCAGCAGCTTGGTGGGGCAGGGCTCCTACAATGAGCAGTTCTTC	CASSLVGQGSYNEQFF	TRBV5-8	NA	NA	TRBJ2-1
TGTGCCACCTTCGACCGGGGGAACACTGAAGCTTTCTTT	CATFDRGNTEAFF	TRBV6-5	NA	NA	TRBJ1-1
TGTGCCAGCAGCCCTAAACGGGGATTTGGCACTGAAGCTTTCTTT	CASSPKRGFGTEAFF	TRBV7-2	NA	few	TRBJ1-1
TGTGCCAGCAGTACAGGGACAGGGGGCTCACCCCTCCACTTT	CASSTGTGGSPLHF	TRBV27	TRBD1	few	TRBJ1-6
TGTGCCAGCAGGTTCGGGACAGGGCTCAACGGGGAGCTGTTTTTT	CASRFGTGLNGELFF	TRBV5-6	TRBD1	NA	TRBJ2-2
TGTGCCAGCAGTCCGGGACAGGGGGCGGGCGGGGAGCTGTTTTTT	CASSPGQGAGGELFF	TRBV6-1	TRBD1	NA	TRBJ2-2
TGTGCCAGCAGCTTACAGGGTGGTGGCTATGGCTACACCTTC	CASSLQGGGYGYTF	TRBV11-2	NA	NA	TRBJ1-2
TGTGCCACCAGCAGCCGATCGACAGGGACGGGCCAGCCCCAGCATTTT	CATSSRSTGTGQPQHF	TRBV15	TRBD1	NA	TRBJ1-5